This note documents a single TCR beta chain sequence. The data were taken from a study of T cell changes during pregnancy in multiple sclerosis. Profiled with immunoSEQ multiplex PCR; TCRdb holds only in-frame clones, not every one. The repertoire consists of over 50,000 clones, with about 83% occurring once and the leading ten covering roughly 5.3%. The V gene's germline CDR1 is SGHNT and CDR2 YYREEE (reference sequence). The length of the CDR3 is 16 residues. The junction had 7 bases not matched to a gene; V was cut back by 4 bases and J by 2 bases. Sample: peripheral blood from another person, used as feeder cells. The chain carries TRBV5-4 and TRBJ2-2; 8 bases agree with TRBD1. The TCR was taken from a human donor whose cells served as feeder cells for cultures in a pregnancy study. In DNA, the CDR3 is TGTGCCAGCAGCCCCCCCGACAGGGGTAACACCGGGGAGCTGTTTTTT. Its protein is CASSPPDRGNTGELFF. Filled out from reference TRBV5-4 and TRBJ2-2, the complete variable domain reads ETGVTQSPTHLIKTRGQQVTLRCSSQSGHNTVSWYQQALGQGPQFIFQYYREEENGRGNFPPRFSGLQFPNYSSELNVNALELDDSALYLCASSPPDRGNTGELFFGEGSRLTVL.